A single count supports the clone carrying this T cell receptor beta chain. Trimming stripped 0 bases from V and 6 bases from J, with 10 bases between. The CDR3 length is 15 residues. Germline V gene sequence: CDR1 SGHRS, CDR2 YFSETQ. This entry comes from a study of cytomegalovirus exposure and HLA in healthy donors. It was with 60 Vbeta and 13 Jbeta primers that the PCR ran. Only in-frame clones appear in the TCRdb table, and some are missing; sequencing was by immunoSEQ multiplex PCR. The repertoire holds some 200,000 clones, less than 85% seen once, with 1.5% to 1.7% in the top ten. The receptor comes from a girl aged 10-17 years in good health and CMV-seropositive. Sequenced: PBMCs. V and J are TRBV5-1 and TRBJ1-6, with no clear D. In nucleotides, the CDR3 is TGCGCCAGCAGCTTGGGTGGAGACGGTAATTCACCCCTCCACTTT. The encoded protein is CASSLGGDGNSPLHF.